This passage covers 14 T cell receptor beta chains from one sample sequenced in a study of human T cells and chemical hapten exposure. Indicated time point: pre-sensitization, week 0. Treatment meaning: therapeutic diphenylcyclopropenone sensitization with weekly scalp DPC. MiXCR was run by TCRdb on the RACE reads, yielding one entry per CDR3 protein. This table holds around 120,000 distinct CDR3 sequences, around an eighth found once. Sequenced here: whole blood, sampled in connection with sensitization to the hapten diphenylcyclopropenone (DPC). All receptors derive from a young woman with alopecia areata. Some clones in this sample may be carry-over from other donors' samples.

The genes are TRBV7-9 and TRBJ1-2, with D possibly matching TRBD1 (5 bases). V was cut by 5 bases and J by 7 bases, with 14 bases left in between. Germline-derived CDR1 and CDR2 are SEHNR and FQNEAQ (reference sequence). This CDR3 region has 13 residues. The CDR3 is CASSPNRDVGYTF. The CDR3, as DNA: TGTGCCAGCAGCCCAAATCGGGACGTTGGCTACACCTTC.

V is TRBV9 and J is TRBJ2-3; D gene uncertain. CDR1 is SGDLS, CDR2 YYNGEE, per germline. Trimming cost V 0 bases and J 2 bases, with 13 bases left between them. This CDR3 has 16 amino acids. The CDR3 loop reads CASSVAGARLTDTQYF. CDR3 in DNA: TGTGCCAGCAGCGTAGCGGGTGCACGGCTCACAGATACGCAGTATTTT. Filled out from reference TRBV9 and TRBJ2-3, the complete variable domain reads DSGVTQTPKHLITATGQRVTLRCSPRSGDLSVYWYQQSLDQGLQFLIQYYNGEERAKGNILERFSAQQFPDLHSELNLSSLELGDSALYFCASSVAGARLTDTQYFGPGTRLTVL.

This rearrangement joins TRBV7-9 to TRBJ1-2; D is perhaps TRBD1 (6 bases). Per germline, CDR1 SEHNR and CDR2 FQNEAQ (reference sequence). V lost 4 bases, J lost 6 bases, and 9 bases lay in between. The CDR3 runs 12 residues. CDR3 DNA: TGTGCCAGCAGCTCGGACAGCCATGGCTACACCTTC. Protein: CASSSDSHGYTF.

The V and J genes are TRBV13 and TRBJ2-7; maybe TRBD2 (6 bases). Germline V gene data show CDR1 as PRHDT and CDR2 as FYEKMQ (reference sequence). The CDR3 totals 14 residues. V was shortened by 5 bases and J by 2 bases, with 13 bases between the two germline ends. CDR3 in DNA: TGTGCCAGCAGCCGGCGCGGGGCCGCCTACGAGCAGTACTTC. Protein product: CASSRRGAAYEQYF.

This clonotype was seen a handful of times. The rearrangement uses TRBV12-3 or TRBV12-4 and TRBJ2-1, with D perhaps matching TRBD1 (6 bases). The CDR3 sequence is 17 residues long. Trimming removed 4 bases at V and 3 bases at J, with 19 bases between. CDR3 in DNA: TGTGCCAGCAGTTCCCTGACCGGGACAACAGACTACAATGAGCAGTTCTTC. Translation gives CASSSLTGTTDYNEQFF.

This clonotype was picked up a small number of times. The chain has TRBV9 and TRBJ2-6, with D unclear. The V end was cut by 0 bases, the J end by 0 bases, with 7 bases between. This CDR3 spans 16 amino acids. The germline gives CDR1 SGDLS, CDR2 YYNGEE. The CDR3 loop reads CASSVDRASGANVLTF. CDR3 DNA sequence: TGTGCCAGCAGCGTAGACCGGGCCTCTGGGGCCAACGTCCTGACTTTC.

This clonotype was picked up a small number of times. The chain combines TRBV6-6 with TRBJ1-5; D not certain. The CDR3 spans 12 residues. Between the trimmed V and J ends, which lost 4 bases and 7 bases, there was a span of 8 bases. Per the germline V gene, CDR1 is MNHNY and CDR2 is SVGAGI (reference sequence). The CDR3 DNA reads TGTGCCAGCAGTTTCTCGCGACAGCCCCAGCATTTT. It specifies CASSFSRQPQHF.

This clonotype was counted between two and nine times. The chain uses TRBV27 and TRBJ1-5, with D perhaps TRBD1 (5 bases). Trimming removed 2 bases from V and 9 bases from J, with 11 bases in between. The CDR3 consists of 13 residues. Germline values: CDR1 MNHEY, CDR2 SMNVEV (reference sequence). This CDR3 reads CASSLLGDVPQHF. The CDR3 DNA is TGTGCCAGCAGTTTACTGGGGGACGTGCCCCAGCATTTT.

The chain carries TRBV29-1 and TRBJ1-1; the match to TRBD1 covers 8 bases. Germline V gene lookup returns CDR1 SQVTM and CDR2 ANQGSEA. This CDR3 region has 12 residues. The trim removed 6 bases at V and 3 bases at J, leaving 3 bases unmatched. This CDR3 is CSVMDRDTEAFF. CDR3 DNA sequence: TGCAGCGTGATGGACAGGGACACTGAAGCTTTCTTT.

J is TRBJ2-3 and V is TRBV11-2, with TRBD2 matching over 13 bases. Germline V gene lookup returns CDR1 SGHAT and CDR2 FQNNGV. The CDR3 is 16 residues long. After removal of 5 bases from V and 2 bases from J, the junction contained 4 bases not matched to a gene. The CDR3 spells CASSPGLAGFTDTQYF. CDR3 DNA: TGTGCCAGCAGCCCGGGACTAGCGGGGTTCACAGATACGCAGTATTTT.

This clonotype was found many times. This chain joins TRBV6-5 and TRBJ2-5; TRBD2 matches 7 bases. The length of the CDR3 is 11 residues. Losses at the gene ends were 5 bases for V and 10 bases for J; bases not matched to a gene: 4. Germline CDR1 is MNHEY and CDR2 is SVGAGI. The CDR3 loop is CASSTGRHQYF. In DNA, the CDR3 is TGTGCCAGCAGTACCGGGAGGCACCAGTACTTC.

The chain has TRBV11-1 and TRBJ2-3; D ambiguous. The CDR3 extends over 15 amino acids. Per the germline V gene, CDR1 is SGHAT and CDR2 is FQDESV (reference sequence). V shed 4 bases and J shed 1 base, with 12 bases lying between them. The CDR3 loop reads CASSSPGAGTDTQYF. CDR3 DNA sequence: TGTGCCAGCAGCTCGCCGGGCGCGGGCACAGATACGCAGTATTTT.

Regarding this clonotype: This sequence may be a read error, since a much larger clone differs from it by one base. The chain carries TRBV28 and TRBJ2-2; 10 bases map to TRBD2. The CDR3 consists of 15 residues. CDR1 MDHEN and CDR2 SYDVKM come from the germline V gene. This CDR3 reads CAISTAGGPTGELFF. DNA for the CDR3: TGTGCCATCAGTACAGCGGGGGGGCCCACCGGGGAGCTGTTTTTT.

DNA for the CDR3: TGTGCCAGCAGTGACCATCCCCCGAACACTGAAGCTTTCTTT. Protein product: CASSDHPPNTEAFF. V gene TRBV25-1 combines with J gene TRBJ1-1; D ambiguous. Trimming removed 3 bases at V and 1 base at J, with 9 bases between. CDR3 length equals 14 residues. Per germline, CDR1 MGHDK and CDR2 SYGVNS.